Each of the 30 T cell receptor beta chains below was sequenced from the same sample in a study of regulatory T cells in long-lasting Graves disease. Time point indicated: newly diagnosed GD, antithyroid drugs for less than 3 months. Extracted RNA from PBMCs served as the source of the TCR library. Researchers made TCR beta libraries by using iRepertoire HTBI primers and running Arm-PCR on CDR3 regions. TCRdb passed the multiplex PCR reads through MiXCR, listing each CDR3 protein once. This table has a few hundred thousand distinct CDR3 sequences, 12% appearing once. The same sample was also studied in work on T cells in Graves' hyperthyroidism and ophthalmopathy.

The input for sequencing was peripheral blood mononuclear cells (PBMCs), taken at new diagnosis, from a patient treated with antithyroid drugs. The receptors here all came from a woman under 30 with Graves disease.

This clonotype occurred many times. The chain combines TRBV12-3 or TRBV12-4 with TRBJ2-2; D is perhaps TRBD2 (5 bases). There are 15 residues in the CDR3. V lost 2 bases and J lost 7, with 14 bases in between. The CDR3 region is CASSLWRVLDGELFF. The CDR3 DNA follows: TGTGCCAGCAGTTTATGGCGGGTACTCGACGGGGAGCTGTTTTTT.

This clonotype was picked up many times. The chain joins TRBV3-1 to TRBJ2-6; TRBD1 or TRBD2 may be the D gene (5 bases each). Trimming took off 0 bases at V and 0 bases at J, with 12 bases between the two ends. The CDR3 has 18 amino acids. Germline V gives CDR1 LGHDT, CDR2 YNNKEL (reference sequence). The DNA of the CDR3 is TGTGCCAGCAGCCAAGAGGAATCGGGGACCTCTGGGGCCAACGTCCTGACTTTC. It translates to CASSQEESGTSGANVLTF.

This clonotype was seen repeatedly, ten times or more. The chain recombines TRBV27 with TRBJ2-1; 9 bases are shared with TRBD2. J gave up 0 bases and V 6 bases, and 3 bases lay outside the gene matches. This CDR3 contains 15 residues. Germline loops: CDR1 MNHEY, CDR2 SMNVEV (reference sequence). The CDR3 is CASRTSGFSYNEQFF. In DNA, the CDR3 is TGTGCCAGCAGGACTAGCGGCTTCTCCTACAATGAGCAGTTCTTC.

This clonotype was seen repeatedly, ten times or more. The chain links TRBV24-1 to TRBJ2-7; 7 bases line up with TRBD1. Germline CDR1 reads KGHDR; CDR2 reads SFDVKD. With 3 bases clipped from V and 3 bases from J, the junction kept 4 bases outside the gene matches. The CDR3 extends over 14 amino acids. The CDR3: CATSDPDRDYEQYF. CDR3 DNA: TGTGCCACCAGTGATCCCGACAGGGACTACGAGCAGTACTTC.

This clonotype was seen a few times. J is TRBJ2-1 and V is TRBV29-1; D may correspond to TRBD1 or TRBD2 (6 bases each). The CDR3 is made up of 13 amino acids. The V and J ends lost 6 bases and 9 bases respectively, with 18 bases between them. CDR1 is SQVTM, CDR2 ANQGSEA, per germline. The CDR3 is CSVTPWGAVEQFF. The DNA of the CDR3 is TGCAGCGTGACCCCTTGGGGGGCGGTTGAGCAGTTCTTC.

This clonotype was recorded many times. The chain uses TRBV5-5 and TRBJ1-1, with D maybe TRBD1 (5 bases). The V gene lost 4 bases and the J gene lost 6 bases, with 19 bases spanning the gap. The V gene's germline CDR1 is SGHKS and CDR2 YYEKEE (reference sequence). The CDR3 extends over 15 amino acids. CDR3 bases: TGTGCCAGCAGCCCAACGTCCCAGGGTGGGGCTGAAGCTTTCTTT. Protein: CASSPTSQGGAEAFF.

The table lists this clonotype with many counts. CDR3 region: CATIQAGSGMTEAFF. In DNA form, the CDR3 reads TGTGCCACGATTCAGGCGGGGTCCGGGATGACTGAAGCTTTCTTT. The rearrangement links TRBV27 to TRBJ1-1; D is unresolved. CDR1 and CDR2 (germline): MNHEY, SMNVEV (reference sequence). This CDR3 region has 15 residues. The V end was cut by 10 bases, the J end by 5 bases, with 23 bases between.

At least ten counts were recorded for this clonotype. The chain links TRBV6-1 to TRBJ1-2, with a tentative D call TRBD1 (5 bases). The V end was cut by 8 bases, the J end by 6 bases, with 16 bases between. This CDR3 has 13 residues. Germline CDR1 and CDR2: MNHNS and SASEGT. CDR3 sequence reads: CASQPGERDGYTF. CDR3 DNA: TGTGCCAGCCAACCGGGGGAAAGGGATGGCTACACCTTC.

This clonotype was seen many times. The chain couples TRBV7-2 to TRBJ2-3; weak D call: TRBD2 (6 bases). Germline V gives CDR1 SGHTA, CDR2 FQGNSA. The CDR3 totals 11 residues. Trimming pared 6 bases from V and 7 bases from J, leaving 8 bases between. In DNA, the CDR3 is TGTGCCAGCAGAGCGGGTCATACGCAGTATTTT. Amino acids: CASRAGHTQYF. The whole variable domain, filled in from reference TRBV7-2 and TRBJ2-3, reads GAGVSQSPSNKVTEKGKDVELRCDPISGHTALYWYRQSLGQGLEFLIYFQGNSAPDKSGLPSDRFSAERTGGSVSTLTIQRTQQEDSAVYLCASRAGHTQYFGPGTRLTVL.

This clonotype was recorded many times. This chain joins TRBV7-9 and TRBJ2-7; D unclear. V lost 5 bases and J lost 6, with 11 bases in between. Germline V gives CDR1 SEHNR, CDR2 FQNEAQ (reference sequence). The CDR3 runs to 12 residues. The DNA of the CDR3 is TGTGCCAGCAGCCCCTCGGACGGCGAGCAGTACGTC. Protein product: CASSPSDGEQYV.

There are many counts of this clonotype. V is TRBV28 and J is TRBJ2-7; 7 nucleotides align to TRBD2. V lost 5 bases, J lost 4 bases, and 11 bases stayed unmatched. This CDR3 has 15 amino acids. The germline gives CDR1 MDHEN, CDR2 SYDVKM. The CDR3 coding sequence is TGTGCCAGCAGTCCGCCGGCCCCGGGGGGTTACGAGCAGTACTTC. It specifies CASSPPAPGGYEQYF. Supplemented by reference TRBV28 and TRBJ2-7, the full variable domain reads DVKVTQSSRYLVKRTGEKVFLECVQDMDHENMFWYRQDPGLGLRLIYFSYDVKMKEKGDIPEGYSVSREKKERFSLILESASTNQTSMYLCASSPPAPGGYEQYFGPGTRLTVT.

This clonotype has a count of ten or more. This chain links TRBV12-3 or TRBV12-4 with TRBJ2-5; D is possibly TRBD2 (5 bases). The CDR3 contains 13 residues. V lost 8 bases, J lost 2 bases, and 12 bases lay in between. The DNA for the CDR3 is TGTGCCAGCTCACCCGGGATGCAAGAGACCCAGTACTTC. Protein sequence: CASSPGMQETQYF.

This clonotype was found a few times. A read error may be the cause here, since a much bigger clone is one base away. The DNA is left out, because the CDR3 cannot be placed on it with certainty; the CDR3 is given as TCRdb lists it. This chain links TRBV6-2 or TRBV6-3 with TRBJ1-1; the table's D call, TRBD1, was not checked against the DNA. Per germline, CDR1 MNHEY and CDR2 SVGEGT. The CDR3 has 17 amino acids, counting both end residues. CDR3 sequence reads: CASRPRWGQGAETEALF.

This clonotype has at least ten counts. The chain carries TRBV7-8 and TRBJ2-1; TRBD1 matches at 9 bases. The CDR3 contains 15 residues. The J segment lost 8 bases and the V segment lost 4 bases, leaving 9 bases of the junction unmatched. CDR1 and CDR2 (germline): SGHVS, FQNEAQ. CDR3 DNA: TGTGCCAGCAGCTCCAACACAGGGGGCTCGGATGAGCAGTTCTTC. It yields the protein CASSSNTGGSDEQFF.

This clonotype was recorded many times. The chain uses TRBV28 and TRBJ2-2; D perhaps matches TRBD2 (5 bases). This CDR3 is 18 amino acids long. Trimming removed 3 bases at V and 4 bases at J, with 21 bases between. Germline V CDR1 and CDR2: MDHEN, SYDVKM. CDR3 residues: CASSFRLVADSLTGELFF. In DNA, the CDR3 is TGTGCCAGCAGTTTTCGTTTAGTGGCGGACTCCCTCACCGGGGAGCTGTTTTTT.

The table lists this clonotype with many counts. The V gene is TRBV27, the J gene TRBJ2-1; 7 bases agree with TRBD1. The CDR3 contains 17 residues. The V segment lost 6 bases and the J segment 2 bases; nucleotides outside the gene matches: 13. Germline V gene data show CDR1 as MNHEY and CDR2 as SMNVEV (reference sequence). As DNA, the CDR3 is TGTGCCAGCAGCCGCCCGACCGACAGGGTTACCTACAATGAGCAGTTCTTC. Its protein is CASSRPTDRVTYNEQFF.

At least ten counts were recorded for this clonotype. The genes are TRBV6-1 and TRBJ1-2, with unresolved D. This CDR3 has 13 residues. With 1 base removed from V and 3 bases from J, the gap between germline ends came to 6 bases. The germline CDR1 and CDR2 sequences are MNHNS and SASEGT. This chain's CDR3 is CASSEGPYYGYTF. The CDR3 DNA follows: TGTGCCAGCAGTGAAGGGCCCTACTATGGCTACACCTTC.

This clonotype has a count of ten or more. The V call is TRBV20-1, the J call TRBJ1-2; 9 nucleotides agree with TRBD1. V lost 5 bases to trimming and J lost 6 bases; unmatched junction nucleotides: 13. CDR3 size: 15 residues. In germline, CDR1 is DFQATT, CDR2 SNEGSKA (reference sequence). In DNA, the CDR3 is TGCAGTGCTGGAATCCGGGACAGGGTGCATAATGGCTACACCTTC. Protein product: CSAGIRDRVHNGYTF.

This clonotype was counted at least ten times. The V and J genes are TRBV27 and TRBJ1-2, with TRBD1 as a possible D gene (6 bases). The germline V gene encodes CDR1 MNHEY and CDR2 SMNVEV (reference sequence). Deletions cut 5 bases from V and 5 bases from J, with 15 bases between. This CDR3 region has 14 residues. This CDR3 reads CASSTITGTYGYTF. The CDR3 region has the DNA TGTGCCAGCAGTACCATTACCGGGACATATGGCTACACCTTC.

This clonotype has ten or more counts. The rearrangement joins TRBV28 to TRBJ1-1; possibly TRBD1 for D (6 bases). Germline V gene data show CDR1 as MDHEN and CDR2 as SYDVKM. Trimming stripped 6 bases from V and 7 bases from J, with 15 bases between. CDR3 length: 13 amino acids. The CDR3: CASRLTGGFEAFF. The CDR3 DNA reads TGTGCCAGCAGGCTGACAGGTGGCTTTGAAGCTTTCTTT.

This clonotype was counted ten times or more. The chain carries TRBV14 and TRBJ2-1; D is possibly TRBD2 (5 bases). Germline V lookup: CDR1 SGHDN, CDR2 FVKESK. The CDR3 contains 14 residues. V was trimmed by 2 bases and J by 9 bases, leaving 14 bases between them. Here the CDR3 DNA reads TGTGCCAGCAGCCAATACGCGGGCCGGGGTGAGCAGTTCTTC. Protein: CASSQYAGRGEQFF.

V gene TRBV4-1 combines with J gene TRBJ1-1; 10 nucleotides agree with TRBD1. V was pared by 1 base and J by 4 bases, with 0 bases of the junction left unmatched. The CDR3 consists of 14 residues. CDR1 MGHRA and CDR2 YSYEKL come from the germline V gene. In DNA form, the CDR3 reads TGCGCCAGCAGCCAAGGGGACAGGGGCACTGAAGCTTTCTTT. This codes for CASSQGDRGTEAFF.

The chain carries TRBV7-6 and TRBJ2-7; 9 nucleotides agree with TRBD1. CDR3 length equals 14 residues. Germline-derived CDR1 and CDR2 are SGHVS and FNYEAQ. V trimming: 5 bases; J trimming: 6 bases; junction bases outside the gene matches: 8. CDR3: CASSLHRGLGEQYF. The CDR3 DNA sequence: TGTGCCAGCAGCCTCCACAGGGGGCTCGGCGAGCAGTACTTC.

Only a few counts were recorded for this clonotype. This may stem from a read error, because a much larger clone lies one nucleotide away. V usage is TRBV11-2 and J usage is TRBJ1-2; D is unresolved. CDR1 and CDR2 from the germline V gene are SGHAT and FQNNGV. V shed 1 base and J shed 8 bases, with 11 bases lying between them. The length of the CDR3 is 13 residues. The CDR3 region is CASSLGAEVGYTF. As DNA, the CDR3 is TGTGCCAGCAGCTTAGGGGCAGAAGTGGGCTACACCTTC.

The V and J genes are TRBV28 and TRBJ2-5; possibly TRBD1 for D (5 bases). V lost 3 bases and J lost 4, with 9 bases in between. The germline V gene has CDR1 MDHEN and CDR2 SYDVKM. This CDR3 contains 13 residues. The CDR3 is CASSFPGIETQYF. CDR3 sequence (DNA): TGTGCCAGCAGTTTTCCAGGGATAGAGACCCAGTACTTC. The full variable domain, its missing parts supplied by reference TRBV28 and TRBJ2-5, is DVKVTQSSRYLVKRTGEKVFLECVQDMDHENMFWYRQDPGLGLRLIYFSYDVKMKEKGDIPEGYSVSREKKERFSLILESASTNQTSMYLCASSFPGIETQYFGPGTRLLVL.

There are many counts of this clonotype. CDR3 in DNA: TGTGCCAGCAGTTACGACAGGGTGATAGCTTTCTTT. Protein product: CASSYDRVIAFF. The chain links TRBV2 to TRBJ1-1, with 7 nucleotides matching TRBD1. V trimming: 5 bases; J trimming: 10 bases; junction bases outside the gene matches: 7. CDR3 length equals 12 residues. CDR1 is SNHLY and CDR2 is FYNNEI in the germline V gene.

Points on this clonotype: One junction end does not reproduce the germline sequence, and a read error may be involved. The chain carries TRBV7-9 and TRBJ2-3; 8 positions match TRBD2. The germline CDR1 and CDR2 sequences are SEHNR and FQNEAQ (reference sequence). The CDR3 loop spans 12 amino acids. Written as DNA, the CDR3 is TGTGCCAGCAGCCTAGCCGGGACTAGATTGTATTTT. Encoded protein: CASSLAGTRLYF.

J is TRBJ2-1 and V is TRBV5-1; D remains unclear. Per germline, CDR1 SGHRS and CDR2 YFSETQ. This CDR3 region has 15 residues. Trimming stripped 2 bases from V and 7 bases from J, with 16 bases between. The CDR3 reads CASSFRLGPRNEQFF. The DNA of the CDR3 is TGCGCCAGCAGCTTCAGGTTAGGGCCGAGAAATGAGCAGTTCTTC.

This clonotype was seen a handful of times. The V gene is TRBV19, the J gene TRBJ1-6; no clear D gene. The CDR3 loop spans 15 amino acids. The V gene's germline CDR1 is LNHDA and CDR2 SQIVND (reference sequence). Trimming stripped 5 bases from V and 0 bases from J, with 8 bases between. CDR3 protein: CASSGSSSYNSPLHF. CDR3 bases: TGTGCCAGTAGTGGTTCGAGCTCCTATAATTCACCCCTCCACTTT. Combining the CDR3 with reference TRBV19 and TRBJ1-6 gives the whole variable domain DGGITQSPKYLFRKEGQNVTLSCEQNLNHDAMYWYRQDPGQGLRLIYYSQIVNDFQKGDIAEGYSVSREKKESFPLTVTSAQKNPTAFYLCASSGSSSYNSPLHFGNGTRLTVT.

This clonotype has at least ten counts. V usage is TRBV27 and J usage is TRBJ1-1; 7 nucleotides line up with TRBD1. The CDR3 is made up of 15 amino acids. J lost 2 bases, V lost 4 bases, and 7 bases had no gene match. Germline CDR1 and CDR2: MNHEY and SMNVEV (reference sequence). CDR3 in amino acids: CASSSRTGENTEAFF. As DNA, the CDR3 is TGTGCCAGCAGTTCGCGGACAGGCGAAAACACTGAAGCTTTCTTT.